A single sample is the source of the 23 T cell receptor beta chains below, sequenced in a study of T-cell memory formation after mild COVID-19. TCRdb used MiXCR to reprocess the 5' RACE reads, holding one entry per CDR3 protein. Of a few hundred thousand distinct CDR3 sequences listed, 15% to 20% are singletons. The sequencing sample was made of PBMCs or a T cell subset sorted from them (not recorded which). Receptor source: a man aged 18 to 35 who had mild COVID-19 (a few samples of this study predate the infection). Cell type and time point are not known.

The table lists this clonotype with a few counts. The chain has TRBV5-6 and TRBJ2-1; D remains unclear. The CDR3 extends over 13 amino acids. Per germline, CDR1 SGHDT and CDR2 YYEEEE. V dropped 1 base and J dropped 6 bases, with 8 bases sitting between them. The CDR3 DNA is TGTGCCAGCAGCTTGACAGCCACCAATGAGCAGTTCTTC. This codes for CASSLTATNEQFF.

The V call is TRBV28, the J call TRBJ1-2; D is possibly TRBD1 (6 bases). There are 17 residues in the CDR3. Looked up from germline, CDR1 is MDHEN and CDR2 is SYDVKM. V lost 5 bases and J lost 1, with 20 bases in between. The CDR3 DNA reads TGTGCCAGCAGTACGATATGGACAGAGGGGCATAACTATGGCTACACCTTC. As protein: CASSTIWTEGHNYGYTF.

This clonotype turned up a few times. The chain couples TRBV20-1 to TRBJ2-4, with a possible D match to TRBD1 (5 bases). Germline V CDR1 and CDR2: DFQATT, SNEGSKA (reference sequence). This CDR3 comprises 13 residues. V lost 6 bases, J lost 2 bases, and 11 bases lay in between. The CDR3 sequence: CSADQGTKNIQYF. CDR3 nucleotides: TGCAGTGCCGATCAGGGAACCAAAAACATTCAGTACTTC.

The chain links TRBV5-1 to TRBJ2-5; D might be TRBD1 (6 bases). The germline V gene has CDR1 SGHRS and CDR2 YFSETQ. The CDR3 sequence is 14 residues long. V was clipped by 3 bases and J by 3 bases, with 12 bases between them. CDR3 in amino acids: CASSSTGGEETQYF. Written as DNA, the CDR3 is TGCGCCAGCAGCTCGACAGGTGGAGAAGAGACCCAGTACTTC.

The table lists this clonotype with a few counts. The chain carries TRBV11-1 and TRBJ2-7; possible D gene TRBD1, 5 bases. Germline CDR1 reads SGHAT; CDR2 reads FQDESV (reference sequence). The V end lost 4 bases, the J end lost 3 bases, and 10 bases lay between the germline ends. CDR3 length: 13 residues. The CDR3 bases are TGTGCCAGCAGCTCGCGGACAAGCTACGAGCAGTACTTC. Translation: CASSSRTSYEQYF.

This clonotype appeared a few times. The rearrangement uses TRBV19 and TRBJ2-1, with D possibly being TRBD2 (5 bases). Germline values: CDR1 LNHDA, CDR2 SQIVND (reference sequence). The germline V and J ends were trimmed by 4 bases and 9 bases, with 7 bases remaining between them. This CDR3 spans 11 amino acids. The CDR3 loop reads CASSTSFEQFF. CDR3 sequence (DNA): TGTGCCAGTAGTACTAGCTTTGAGCAGTTCTTC. Looking up the rest from reference TRBV19 and TRBJ2-1 gives the full variable domain: DGGITQSPKYLFRKEGQNVTLSCEQNLNHDAMYWYRQDPGQGLRLIYYSQIVNDFQKGDIAEGYSVSREKKESFPLTVTSAQKNPTAFYLCASSTSFEQFFGPGTRLTVL.

This clonotype was seen a few times. The V gene is TRBV27, the J gene TRBJ1-5; D unclear. V gave up 5 bases and J gave up 8 bases, with 13 bases separating them. The CDR3 is 13 amino acids. Germline V CDR1 and CDR2: MNHEY, SMNVEV (reference sequence). The CDR3, as DNA: TGTGCCAGCAGTCGACTCCAGTGGGAGCCCCAGCATTTT. It translates to CASSRLQWEPQHF.

The V and J genes are TRBV29-1 and TRBJ1-1, with D perhaps matching TRBD1 (5 bases). The CDR3 covers 12 residues. Per the germline V gene, CDR1 is SQVTM and CDR2 is ANQGSEA. Trimming pared 7 bases from V and 4 bases from J, leaving 13 bases between. CDR3 in amino acids: CSGGYGGTEAFF. In nucleotides, the CDR3 is TGCAGCGGCGGATACGGGGGCACTGAAGCTTTCTTT.

J is TRBJ1-1 and V is TRBV6-4; TRBD1 matches at 7 bases. The CDR3 is made up of 15 amino acids. CDR1 MRHNA and CDR2 SNTAGT come from the germline V gene. Trimming at V came to 4 bases and at J to 4 bases, leaving 9 bases not matched to a gene. CDR3: CASSATGTSGTEAFF. The CDR3 coding sequence is TGTGCCAGCAGTGCGACAGGGACCTCCGGCACTGAAGCTTTCTTT.

This clonotype appeared a few times. The chain employs TRBV30 and TRBJ2-7, with 8 bases aligning to TRBD1. V shed 5 bases and J 6 bases; nucleotides not matched to a gene: 12. The length of the CDR3 is 14 residues. Per germline, CDR1 GTSNPN and CDR2 SVGIG (reference sequence). The CDR3 DNA sequence: TGTGCCTGGGCCTTACAGGGGGGAGTGGGCGAGCAGTACTTC. Translation gives CAWALQGGVGEQYF.

The chain couples TRBV5-1 to TRBJ2-7; perhaps D is TRBD1 or TRBD2 (5 bases each). CDR3 length equals 13 residues. Germline CDR1 SGHRS, CDR2 YFSETQ. Trimming shortened V by 7 bases and J by 3 bases, and 14 bases separated the two germline ends. CDR3 in amino acids: CASRPGTRYEQYF. The DNA of the CDR3 is TGCGCCAGCCGCCCAGGGACCCGCTACGAGCAGTACTTC.

The rearrangement uses TRBV15 and TRBJ2-7; a weak D match, TRBD2 (6 bases). This CDR3 is built from 16 residues. The germline V gene has CDR1 LNHNV and CDR2 YYDKDF (reference sequence). V lost 1 base, J lost 2 bases, and 15 bases lay in between. CDR3 DNA sequence: TGTGCCACCAGCAGAGCCCTAGGGACTCATCCCTACGAGCAGTACTTC. It is translated as CATSRALGTHPYEQYF.

V is TRBV5-5 and J is TRBJ1-1, with D unclear. The ends were cut back, 2 bases at V and 3 bases at J, with 5 bases in the middle. Germline V CDR1 and CDR2: SGHKS, YYEKEE (reference sequence). The CDR3 contains 12 residues. Here the CDR3 reads CASSFEDTEAFF. In DNA, the CDR3 is TGTGCCAGCAGCTTTGAGGACACTGAAGCTTTCTTT. Filled out from reference TRBV5-5 and TRBJ1-1, the complete variable domain reads DAGVTQSPTHLIKTRGQQVTLRCSPISGHKSVSWYQQVLGQGPQFIFQYYEKEERGRGNFPDRFSARQFPNYSSELNVNALLLGDSALYLCASSFEDTEAFFGQGTRLTVV.

This clonotype has only a few counts. The V gene is TRBV6-6, the J gene TRBJ2-1; the D gene is possibly TRBD1 (5 bases). The CDR3 extends over 16 amino acids. V shed 6 bases and J shed 6 bases, with 21 bases lying between them. Germline V gene lookup returns CDR1 MNHNY and CDR2 SVGAGI (reference sequence). CDR3 loop: CASRPVMTDLRNEQFF. In DNA, the CDR3 is TGTGCCAGCAGGCCTGTTATGACAGACCTCCGCAATGAGCAGTTCTTC.

This clonotype was counted a few times. The CDR3 spells CASRRLGQRLGELFF. CDR3 DNA: TGTGCCAGCAGACGGCTGGGACAGAGACTCGGGGAGCTGTTTTTT. The chain combines TRBV5-5 with TRBJ2-2; TRBD1 aligns across 7 bases. With V trimmed by 5 bases and J by 7 bases, 11 bases remained unmatched. Germline CDR1 reads SGHKS; CDR2 reads YYEKEE (reference sequence). The CDR3 loop spans 15 amino acids.

This clonotype was observed a handful of times. CDR3 bases: TGTGCCAGCAGGATGGGAAGGACCGGGGAGCTGTTTTTT. Translated, it gives CASRMGRTGELFF. The V call is TRBV6-1, the J call TRBJ2-2; D gene uncertain. The CDR3 contains 13 residues. The germline V gene encodes CDR1 MNHNS and CDR2 SASEGT. Deletions cut 6 bases from V and 5 bases from J, with 10 bases between.

This clonotype turned up a few times. The CDR3 DNA follows: TGTGCCAGCAGCCGCGCCGAGGGGAACACTGAAGCTTTCTTT. This translates into CASSRAEGNTEAFF. The rearrangement joins TRBV27 to TRBJ1-1, with D uncertain. The CDR3 consists of 14 residues. Germline values: CDR1 MNHEY, CDR2 SMNVEV (reference sequence). V was pared by 6 bases and J by 1 base, with 12 bases between.

In this sample, this clonotype turned up a few times. The chain recombines TRBV9 with TRBJ2-5; tentatively, D is TRBD1 (6 bases). There are 15 residues in the CDR3. The germline V gene has CDR1 SGDLS and CDR2 YYNGEE. Trimming pared 0 bases from V and 2 bases from J, leaving 11 bases between. The CDR3 sequence: CASSVGWTVQETQYF. The CDR3 nucleotides are TGTGCCAGCAGCGTAGGTTGGACAGTTCAAGAGACCCAGTACTTC.

The chain couples TRBV5-1 to TRBJ1-2; perhaps TRBD1 as D (5 bases). The CDR3 runs to 15 residues. Trimming cost V 4 bases and J 2 bases, with 15 bases left between them. Per germline, CDR1 SGHRS and CDR2 YFSETQ. CDR3 amino acids: CASSPTPQGNYGYTF. CDR3 DNA sequence: TGCGCCAGCAGCCCCACCCCGCAGGGCAACTATGGCTACACCTTC. The full variable domain, in which reference TRBV5-1 and TRBJ1-2 provide the parts outside the CDR3, is KAGVTQTPRYLIKTRGQQVTLSCSPISGHRSVSWYQQTPGQGLQFLFEYFSETQRNKGNFPGRFSGRQFSNSRSEMNVSTLELGDSALYLCASSPTPQGNYGYTFGSGTRLTVV.

This clonotype was detected once. The J gene is TRBJ1-2, the V gene TRBV7-2; 7 nucleotides line up with TRBD1. Germline values: CDR1 SGHTA, CDR2 FQGNSA. The CDR3 totals 13 residues. Losses at the gene ends were 5 bases for V and 8 bases for J; bases not matched to a gene: 8. The CDR3 is CASSATGLGGYTF. In DNA form, the CDR3 reads TGTGCCAGCAGCGCGACAGGGCTCGGCGGCTACACCTTC.

This rearrangement joins TRBV6-2 or TRBV6-3 to TRBJ2-4; 10 bases map to TRBD1. This CDR3 has 15 amino acids. Germline CDR1 reads MNHEY; CDR2 reads SVGEGT. The junction had 9 bases not matched to a gene; V was cut back by 6 bases and J by 7 bases. In nucleotides, the CDR3 is TGTGCCAGCAGCCCCCGGAGGACAGGGGGTAACATTCAGTACTTC. Its protein is CASSPRRTGGNIQYF.

The rearrangement links TRBV7-3 to TRBJ1-1, with D possibly matching TRBD1 (6 bases). The CDR3 sequence is 15 residues long. The ends were cut back, 3 bases at V and 0 bases at J, with 11 bases in the middle. CDR1 SGHTA and CDR2 FQGTGA come from the germline V gene. CDR3 protein: CASSLTDRMNTEAFF. The CDR3 DNA reads as TGTGCCAGCAGCTTGACGGACAGAATGAACACTGAAGCTTTCTTT.

This clonotype has ten or more counts. Here the CDR3 reads CASSLEQITGELFF. CDR3 sequence (DNA): TGCGCCAGCAGCTTGGAACAGATCACCGGGGAGCTGTTTTTT. The chain couples TRBV5-1 to TRBJ2-2, with D unresolved. Between the trimmed V and J ends, which lost 0 bases and 4 bases, there was a span of 7 bases. Germline CDR1 reads SGHRS; CDR2 reads YFSETQ. The CDR3 loop spans 14 amino acids.